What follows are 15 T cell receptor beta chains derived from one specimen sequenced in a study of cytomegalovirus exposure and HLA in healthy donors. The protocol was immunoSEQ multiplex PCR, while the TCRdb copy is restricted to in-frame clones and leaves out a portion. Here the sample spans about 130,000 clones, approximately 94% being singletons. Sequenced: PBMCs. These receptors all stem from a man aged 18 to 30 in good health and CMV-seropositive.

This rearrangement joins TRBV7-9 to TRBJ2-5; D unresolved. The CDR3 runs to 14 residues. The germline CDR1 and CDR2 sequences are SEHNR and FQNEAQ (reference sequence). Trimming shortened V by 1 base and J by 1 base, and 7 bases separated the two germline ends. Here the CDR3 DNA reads TGTGCCAGCAGCTTAGAGAGCCTCCAAGAGACCCAGTACTTC. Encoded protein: CASSLESLQETQYF.

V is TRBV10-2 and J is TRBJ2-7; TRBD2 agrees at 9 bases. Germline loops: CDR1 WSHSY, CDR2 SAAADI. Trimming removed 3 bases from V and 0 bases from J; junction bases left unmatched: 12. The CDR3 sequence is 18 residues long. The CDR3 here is CASSDTLASGTFSYEQYF. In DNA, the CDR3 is TGCGCCAGCAGTGATACTTTGGCTAGCGGGACTTTCTCCTACGAGCAGTACTTC.

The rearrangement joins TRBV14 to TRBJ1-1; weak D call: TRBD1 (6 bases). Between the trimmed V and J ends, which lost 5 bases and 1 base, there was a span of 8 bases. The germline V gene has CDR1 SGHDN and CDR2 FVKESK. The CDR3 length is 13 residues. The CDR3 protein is CASSVQGNTEAFF. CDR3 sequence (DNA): TGTGCCAGCAGCGTACAGGGGAACACTGAAGCTTTCTTT.

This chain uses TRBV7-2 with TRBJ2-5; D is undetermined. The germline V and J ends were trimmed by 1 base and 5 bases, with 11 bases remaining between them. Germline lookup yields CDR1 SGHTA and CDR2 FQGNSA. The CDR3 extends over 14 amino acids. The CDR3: CASSLVPRAETQYF. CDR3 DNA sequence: TGTGCCAGCAGCTTAGTACCGAGAGCCGAGACCCAGTACTTC.

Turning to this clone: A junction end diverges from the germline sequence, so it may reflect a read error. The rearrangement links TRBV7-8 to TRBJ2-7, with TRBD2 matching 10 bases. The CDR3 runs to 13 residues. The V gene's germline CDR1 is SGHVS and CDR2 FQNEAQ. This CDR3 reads CASSLAGGSGQYF. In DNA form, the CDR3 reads TGTGCCAGCAGTTTAGCGGGAGGCTCGGGGCAGTACTTC.

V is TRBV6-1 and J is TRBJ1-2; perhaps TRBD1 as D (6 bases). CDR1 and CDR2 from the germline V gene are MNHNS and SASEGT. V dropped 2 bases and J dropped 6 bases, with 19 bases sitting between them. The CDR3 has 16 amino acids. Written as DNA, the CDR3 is TGTGCCAGCAGTGAATCTACGGGTGTGGGGGCAAATGGCTACACCTTC. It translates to CASSESTGVGANGYTF.

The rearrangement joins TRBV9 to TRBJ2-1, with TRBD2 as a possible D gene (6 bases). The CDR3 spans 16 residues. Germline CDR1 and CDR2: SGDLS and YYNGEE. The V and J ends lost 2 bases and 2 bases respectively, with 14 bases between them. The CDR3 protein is CASSVLGGSTYNEQFF. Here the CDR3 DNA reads TGTGCCAGCAGCGTCCTGGGAGGATCTACCTACAATGAGCAGTTCTTC.

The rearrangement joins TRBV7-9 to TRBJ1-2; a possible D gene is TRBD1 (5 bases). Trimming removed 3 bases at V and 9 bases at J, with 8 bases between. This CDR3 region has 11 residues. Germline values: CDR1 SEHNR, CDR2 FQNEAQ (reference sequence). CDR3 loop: CASSFTGRYTF. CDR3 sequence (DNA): TGTGCCAGCAGCTTCACAGGTCGCTACACCTTC.

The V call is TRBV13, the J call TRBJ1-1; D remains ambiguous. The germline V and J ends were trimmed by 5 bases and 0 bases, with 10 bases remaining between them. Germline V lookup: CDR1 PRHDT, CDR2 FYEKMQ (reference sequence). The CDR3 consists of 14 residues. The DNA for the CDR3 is TGTGCCAGCAGCGTACGCAGGATGAACACTGAAGCTTTCTTT. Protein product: CASSVRRMNTEAFF.

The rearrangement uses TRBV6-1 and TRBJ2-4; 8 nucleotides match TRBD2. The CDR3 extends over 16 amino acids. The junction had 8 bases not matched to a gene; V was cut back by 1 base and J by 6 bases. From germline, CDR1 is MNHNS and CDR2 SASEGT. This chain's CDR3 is CASSEVSGTLGNIQYF. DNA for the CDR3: TGTGCCAGCAGTGAAGTTAGCGGGACACTAGGAAACATTCAGTACTTC.

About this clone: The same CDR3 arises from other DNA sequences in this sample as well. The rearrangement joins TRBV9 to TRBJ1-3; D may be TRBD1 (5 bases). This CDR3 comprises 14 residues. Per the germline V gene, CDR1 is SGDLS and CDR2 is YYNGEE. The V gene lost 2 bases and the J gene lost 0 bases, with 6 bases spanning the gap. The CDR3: CASSVDSSGNTIYF. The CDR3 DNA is TGTGCCAGCAGCGTCGACAGCTCTGGAAACACCATATATTTT. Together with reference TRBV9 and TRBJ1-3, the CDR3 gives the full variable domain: DSGVTQTPKHLITATGQRVTLRCSPRSGDLSVYWYQQSLDQGLQFLIQYYNGEERAKGNILERFSAQQFPDLHSELNLSSLELGDSALYFCASSVDSSGNTIYFGEGSWLTVV.

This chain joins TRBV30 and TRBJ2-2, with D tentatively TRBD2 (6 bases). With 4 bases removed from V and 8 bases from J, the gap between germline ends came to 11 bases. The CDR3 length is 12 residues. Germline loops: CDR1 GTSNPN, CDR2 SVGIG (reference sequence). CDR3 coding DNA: TGTGCCTGGATTCCCGGACTAGGGGAGCTGTTTTTT. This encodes CAWIPGLGELFF.

This chain's CDR3 is CASSPRGTSAGNEQFF. CDR3 nucleotide sequence: TGTGCCAGCAGCCCCCGCGGGACTAGCGCCGGCAATGAGCAGTTCTTC. V is TRBV9 and J is TRBJ2-1; 10 nucleotides align to TRBD2. Trimming at V came to 4 bases and at J to 6 bases, leaving 10 bases not matched to a gene. The CDR3 has 16 amino acids. CDR1 is SGDLS and CDR2 is YYNGEE in the germline V gene.

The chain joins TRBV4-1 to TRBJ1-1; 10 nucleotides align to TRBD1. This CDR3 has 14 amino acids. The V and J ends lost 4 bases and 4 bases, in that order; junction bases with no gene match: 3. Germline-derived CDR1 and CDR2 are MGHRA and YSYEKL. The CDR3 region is CASSPRDRGTEAFF. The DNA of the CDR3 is TGCGCCAGCAGCCCCCGGGACAGGGGCACTGAAGCTTTCTTT.

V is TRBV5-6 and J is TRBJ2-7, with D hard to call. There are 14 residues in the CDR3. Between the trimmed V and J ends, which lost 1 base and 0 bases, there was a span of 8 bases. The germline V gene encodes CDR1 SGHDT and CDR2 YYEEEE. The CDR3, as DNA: TGTGCCAGCAGCTTGTCCCCAGTCTCCTACGAGCAGTACTTC. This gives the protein CASSLSPVSYEQYF.